This TCR beta chain was profiled in a study of beta chain features in type 1 diabetes (dated by TCRdb to about 2018). Turning to the overall study: No differences in mean age, gender distribution, total cell number or subset yield were found between patients and healthy donors. A total of 107,917,701 sorted cells were examined across all samples, and a strong correlation was observed between cell number per subset and RNA yield. In the study, TCRB repertoires of sorted circulating CD4+ T cell subsets from recently diagnosed type 1 diabetes patients were compared with those of matched healthy donors. Regulatory and stem cell-like memory subsets were obtained from only 8 patients and roughly 8 healthy donors, while naive and central memory subsets were obtained from all 30 or so donors.

The entire isolated RNA was reverse transcribed using the High Capacity cDNA Reverse Transcription Kit, and thus expressed TCRB transcripts were sequenced. Deep immunoSEQ sequencing was applied to naive, central memory and regulatory T cell samples, giving an average of approximately 4 million total reads per sample. After sorted cells were lysed in RLT buffer, RNA was extracted with DNase-treated RNeasy Micro or Mini kits, with the choice depending on cell number. Each cell subset was processed on its own to prevent cross-contamination, while patient and healthy donor samples were processed together. Using the immunoSEQ multiplex PCR, TCRB sequences were amplified from cDNA into 87-bp fragments spanning the CDR3 region. Sequencing of the amplicons was performed on the Illumina HiSeq platform. The authors' pipeline ran thus. PCR bias was computationally corrected using synthetic template baselines, reads within Hamming distance 2 were collapsed, and singletons that could not be merged were discarded. Reads were aligned against IMGT so that V, D and J genes, CDR3 length and insertions or deletions at six rearrangement sites could be assigned. Clonotype counts were normalized to sorted cell number within each subset before computing true diversity and Gini coefficients with the tcR R package. The overlap coefficient, calculated on TCRB nucleotide sequences, was used to measure repertoire sharing. As a proxy for the pre-selection repertoire, out-of-frame TCRB sequences from naive cells were analyzed. As stored in TCRdb, this immuneACCESS dataset retains in-frame rearrangements with V and J assigned. A fraction of the clones does not appear; measured against another copy, unresolved V genes explain less than half of the discrepancy, and the remainder lacks a known reason. That table furnishes V, J and clone size, whereas the DNA furnished D and trimming. The sample includes 300,000 to 400,000 clones, with about 11% observed a single time. The top ten clonotypes cover about 0.015% of the sample.

Each donor gave one peripheral blood draw, averaging approximately 120 mL, which was collected into heparinised tubes. A BD FACSAria II and a panel including CD45RO, CCR7, CD25, CD127, CD95 and CD27 were used to sort naive, central memory, regulatory and stem cell-like memory CD4+ T cells. Purity was above 95% for every sorted population. PBMCs were separated immediately by Lymphoprep density gradient centrifugation and were stained directly, without being cultured. To minimize batch effects, samples were stained and sorted in pairs, one healthy donor with one patient per experiment. Comments on this clone: The clone's antigen remains unknown. No much larger clone is present one base from it, and per-base qualities are unavailable.

From the germline V gene, CDR1 is MNHNS and CDR2 is SASEGT. The CDR3 measures 15 amino acids from cysteine to phenylalanine. The CDR3 DNA has 45 bases and is translated from base 1. V was cut back by 7 bases and J by 6 bases, leaving a gap of 18 bases between them. The research as a whole found: Because small numbers of individuals were included in the HLA sub-analyses, any influence of HLA type on TCRB rearrangement was left unresolved. Shorter templates might have been favored by PCR, but patient and control samples were amplified and corrected together, so both groups would have been affected equally by any skew. Because cDNA rather than genomic DNA was sequenced, highly expressing activated cells could have been over-represented, although no difference in activation and CD3 levels was found between groups. Patients with type 1 diabetes made fewer insertions and deleted more nucleotides at VDJ recombination sites, implying thymic rearrangement abnormalities. In all four CD4+ subsets, TCRB CDR3 length was moderately but significantly shorter in type 1 diabetes patients. The naive, central memory and regulatory TCRB repertoires appeared to resemble one another more closely among patients than among healthy donors.

Rearrangement joined TRBV6-1 to TRBJ2-2, with TRBD2 perhaps the D gene, on 6 matching bases. The sequenced sample was naive CD4+ T cells from blood. The cell subset or site label for this specimen denotes: true naive CD4+ T cells. The clonotype was recovered from a woman in her 30s in good health. The CDR3 has the sequence CASIVVGGAPGELFF. The DNA reads as follows: TGTGCCAGCATAGTAGTGGGGGGTGCGCCCGGGGAGCTGTTTTTT.